The sample holds one count of the clone carrying this T cell receptor (beta chain). Its antigen is undetermined. The source of the sample is a study of cytomegalovirus exposure and HLA in healthy donors. At collection, donors were nominally healthy, but unrecorded immune exposures were probable. PCR primers comprised 60 Vbeta and 13 Jbeta primers. Methods used by the authors: A later analysis counted 65 million to 95 million unique TCR beta chains, around 11 million shared. Produced via immunoSEQ multiplex PCR; TCRdb's table is partial and in-frame only. V and J calls and clone size are given by that table; D and trimming were obtained from the DNA. The sample yields approximately 69,000 clones, over 50% seen once. Regarding the study as a whole: Earlier results showed most TCR beta V segments being productive about 87% or about 30% of the time. What a later analysis reportedly showed was that an Asian-associated ancestry cluster had fewer N-insertions than the approximately 670-donor mean.

Trimming took 0 bases from V and 8 from J, leaving 20 bases between them. The germline gives CDR1 LGHNA, CDR2 YSLEER. The length of the CDR3 is 17 residues. The receptor was derived from a man aged 35 to 55 in good health and CMV-seropositive. The sequencing input was PBMCs. The chain employs TRBV4-3 and TRBJ2-1; perhaps TRBD2 as D (6 bases). The CDR3 loop reads CASSQDAGTVFFHEQFF. The CDR3 bases are TGCGCCAGCAGCCAAGATGCAGGGACTGTCTTTTTCCATGAGCAGTTCTTC.